This T cell receptor (beta chain) is drawn from a study of cytomegalovirus exposure and HLA in healthy donors. Both 60 Vbeta primers and 13 Jbeta primers went into the PCR. Profiling relied on immunoSEQ multiplex PCR, and the TCRdb table lists in-frame clones only, not all of them. The sample carries some 150,000 clones, 75% to 80% recorded once. CDR1 and CDR2 from the germline V gene are LNHNV and YYDKDF (reference sequence). The CDR3 is 15 residues long. The V and J ends lost 8 bases and 3 bases, in that order; junction bases with no gene match: 9. At sampling all donors were nominally healthy, likely with unrecorded immune exposures.

This TCR came from a female donor in good health and CMV-seronegative. Sequences were obtained from PBMCs. The rearrangement uses TRBV15 and TRBJ1-4, with 7 positions matching TRBD1. CDR3 coding DNA: TGTGCCACCCGCTTGAGGACAGGCTCTAATGAAAAACTGTTTTTT. Its protein product is CATRLRTGSNEKLFF. The whole variable domain, filled in from reference TRBV15 and TRBJ1-4, reads DAMVIQNPRYQVTQFGKPVTLSCSQTLNHNVMYWYQQKSSQAPKLLFHYYDKDFNNEADTPDNFQSRRPNTSFCFLDIRSPGLGDTAMYLCATRLRTGSNEKLFFGSGTQLSVL.